The rows below give T cell receptor beta chains drawn from one sample of a study of technical replicates of blood from a few donors. Only in-frame clones appear in the TCRdb table, and some are missing; sequencing was by immunoSEQ multiplex PCR. The profile covers roughly 80,000 clones, with roughly 94% appearing a single time and 0.38% taken by the ten largest. Specimen: T cells isolated from PBMCs. These receptors all stem from a human donor in good health. CDR3s include the opening cysteine and the closing phenylalanine or tryptophan. The D gene is left open where the match is weak. A row's size may be missing; if present it is once, few, many or a size class.

d_gene: -; abundance: -; v_gene: TRBV4-1; j_gene: TRBJ1-2; CDR3aa: CASSQEQLNYGYTF; CDR3nt: TGCGCCAGCAGCCAAGAACAGTTAAACTATGGCTACACCTTC
d_gene: -; abundance: -; v_gene: TRBV28; j_gene: TRBJ2-3; CDR3aa: CASSFGPGANTQYF; CDR3nt: TGTGCCAGCAGTTTCGGTCCAGGGGCAAATACGCAGTATTTT
d_gene: TRBD1; abundance: -; v_gene: TRBV6-1; j_gene: TRBJ1-2; CDR3aa: CASSEWTGPNYGYTF; CDR3nt: TGTGCCAGCAGTGAATGGACAGGGCCTAACTATGGCTACACCTTC
d_gene: TRBD1; abundance: -; v_gene: TRBV5-1; j_gene: TRBJ2-5; CDR3aa: CASSLTGAGETQYF; CDR3nt: TGCGCCAGCAGCTTGACAGGGGCCGGTGAGACCCAGTACTTC
d_gene: TRBD1; abundance: -; v_gene: TRBV5-6; j_gene: TRBJ1-4; CDR3aa: CASSLLQGGKEKLFF; CDR3nt: TGTGCCAGCAGCTTGCTACAGGGGGGAAAAGAAAAACTGTTTTTT
d_gene: -; abundance: -; v_gene: TRBV7-9; j_gene: TRBJ2-2; CDR3aa: CASSLAQPNTGELFF; CDR3nt: TGTGCCAGCAGCTTAGCACAGCCGAACACCGGGGAGCTGTTTTTT
d_gene: -; abundance: -; v_gene: TRBV10-3; j_gene: TRBJ2-5; CDR3aa: CAISQLQETQYF; CDR3nt: TGTGCCATCAGTCAACTCCAAGAGACCCAGTACTTC
d_gene: TRBD2; abundance: -; v_gene: TRBV7-2; j_gene: TRBJ2-5; CDR3aa: CASSAGLQQETQYF; CDR3nt: TGTGCCAGCAGCGCGGGACTACAGCAAGAGACCCAGTACTTC
d_gene: -; abundance: -; v_gene: TRBV11-3; j_gene: TRBJ1-4; CDR3aa: CASSSGRYPQNEKLFF; CDR3nt: TGTGCCAGCAGCTCCGGGAGATACCCCCAAAATGAAAAACTGTTTTTT
d_gene: -; abundance: -; v_gene: TRBV7-8; j_gene: TRBJ2-7; CDR3aa: CASSLGRSYEQYF; CDR3nt: TGTGCCAGCAGCTTAGGGCGGTCCTACGAGCAGTACTTC
d_gene: -; abundance: -; v_gene: TRBV18; j_gene: TRBJ2-7; CDR3aa: CASSPLVPGISSYEQYF; CDR3nt: TGTGCCAGCTCACCACTGGTACCGGGGATTAGCTCCTACGAGCAGTACTTC
d_gene: -; abundance: -; v_gene: TRBV30; j_gene: TRBJ1-5; CDR3aa: CAWSDQTGPQHF; CDR3nt: TGTGCCTGGAGTGATCAGACGGGGCCCCAGCATTTT
d_gene: -; abundance: -; v_gene: TRBV30; j_gene: TRBJ1-2; CDR3aa: CAWSGTVLYTF; CDR3nt: TGTGCCTGGAGTGGAACGGTGTTATACACCTTC
d_gene: TRBD1; abundance: -; v_gene: TRBV11-2; j_gene: TRBJ1-5; CDR3aa: CASNPLRGQSNQPQHF; CDR3nt: TGTGCCAGCAACCCCCTCCGGGGACAGAGCAATCAGCCCCAGCATTTT
d_gene: -; abundance: -; v_gene: TRBV27; j_gene: TRBJ1-5; CDR3aa: CASSLSRGNQPQHF; CDR3nt: TGTGCCAGCAGTTTATCTCGGGGCAATCAGCCCCAGCATTTT
d_gene: -; abundance: -; v_gene: TRBV27; j_gene: TRBJ1-5; CDR3aa: CASRPGGRSNQPQHF; CDR3nt: TGTGCCAGCAGACCGGGAGGACGAAGCAATCAGCCCCAGCATTTT
d_gene: TRBD1; abundance: -; v_gene: TRBV28; j_gene: TRBJ1-1; CDR3aa: CASSRYWDSGTEAFF; CDR3nt: TGTGCCAGCAGTCGATATTGGGACAGCGGCACTGAAGCTTTCTTT
d_gene: TRBD2; abundance: -; v_gene: TRBV5-1; j_gene: TRBJ2-2; CDR3aa: CASSWGLAGLTGELFF; CDR3nt: TGCGCCAGCAGCTGGGGACTAGCGGGGCTCACCGGGGAGCTGTTTTTT
d_gene: -; abundance: -; v_gene: TRBV27; j_gene: TRBJ1-5; CDR3aa: CASSPLILQPQHF; CDR3nt: TGTGCCAGCAGTCCACTTATTCTTCAGCCCCAGCATTTT
d_gene: -; abundance: -; v_gene: TRBV5-8; j_gene: TRBJ2-7; CDR3aa: CASSLVASVTYEQYF; CDR3nt: TGTGCCAGCAGCTTGGTGGCTAGCGTAACCTACGAGCAGTACTTC
d_gene: TRBD1; abundance: -; v_gene: TRBV7-9; j_gene: TRBJ2-3; CDR3aa: CASSYRGRRVTDTQYF; CDR3nt: TGTGCCAGCAGCTACAGGGGCCGACGGGTTACAGATACGCAGTATTTT
d_gene: TRBD1; abundance: -; v_gene: TRBV5-4; j_gene: TRBJ1-1; CDR3aa: CASSLALPGQGLSNTEAFF; CDR3nt: TGTGCCAGCAGCTTGGCGCTACCGGGACAGGGCCTTTCGAACACTGAAGCTTTCTTT
d_gene: -; abundance: -; v_gene: TRBV27; j_gene: TRBJ1-1; CDR3aa: CASSHRTMNTEAFF; CDR3nt: TGTGCCAGCAGTCACCGGACTATGAACACTGAAGCTTTCTTT
d_gene: -; abundance: -; v_gene: TRBV30; j_gene: TRBJ1-1; CDR3aa: CAWSGLGVENTEAFF; CDR3nt: TGTGCCTGGAGTGGGTTAGGGGTAGAGAACACTGAAGCTTTCTTT
d_gene: -; abundance: -; v_gene: TRBV28; j_gene: TRBJ1-1; CDR3aa: CASIKYPSVWTEAFF; CDR3nt: TGTGCCAGCATCAAATACCCGTCGGTATGGACTGAAGCTTTCTTT
d_gene: -; abundance: once; v_gene: TRBV4-1; j_gene: TRBJ2-7; CDR3aa: CASSPLGVYEQYF; CDR3nt: TGCGCCAGCAGCCCCCTAGGGGTCTACGAGCAGTACTTC
d_gene: TRBD1; abundance: -; v_gene: TRBV7-9; j_gene: TRBJ1-1; CDR3aa: CASSLNIAGGTEAFF; CDR3nt: TGTGCCAGCAGCTTAAATATCGCAGGGGGGACTGAAGCTTTCTTT
d_gene: TRBD2; abundance: -; v_gene: TRBV7-9; j_gene: TRBJ2-5; CDR3aa: CASSLEASGAQETQYF; CDR3nt: TGTGCCAGCAGCTTAGAGGCTAGCGGGGCCCAAGAGACCCAGTACTTC
d_gene: TRBD2; abundance: -; v_gene: TRBV12-5; j_gene: TRBJ2-3; CDR3aa: CASGRGRSGITDTQYF; CDR3nt: TGTGCTAGTGGTCGCGGGAGATCGGGCATCACAGATACGCAGTATTTT
d_gene: -; abundance: -; v_gene: TRBV27; j_gene: TRBJ1-5; CDR3aa: CASSSGYRGRDMAQHF; CDR3nt: TGTGCCAGCAGTTCGGGATACCGGGGAAGGGACATGGCCCAGCATTTT
d_gene: -; abundance: -; v_gene: TRBV7-3; j_gene: TRBJ2-2; CDR3aa: CASSLEAGKNTGELFF; CDR3nt: TGTGCCAGCAGCTTAGAAGCAGGGAAGAACACCGGGGAGCTGTTTTTT
d_gene: TRBD2; abundance: -; v_gene: TRBV5-6; j_gene: TRBJ2-1; CDR3aa: CASSWDEIAGGQREQFF; CDR3nt: TGTGCCAGCAGCTGGGACGAGATAGCGGGAGGACAGCGTGAGCAGTTCTTC
d_gene: -; abundance: -; v_gene: TRBV15; j_gene: TRBJ1-4; CDR3aa: CATSGGWATNEKLFF; CDR3nt: TGTGCCACCAGTGGGGGCTGGGCAACTAATGAAAAACTGTTTTTT
d_gene: -; abundance: once; v_gene: TRBV5-1; j_gene: TRBJ2-7; CDR3aa: CASSLVAIDSYEQYF; CDR3nt: TGCGCCAGCAGCTTGGTAGCTATAGACTCCTACGAGCAGTACTTC
d_gene: -; abundance: -; v_gene: TRBV5-6; j_gene: TRBJ2-1; CDR3aa: CASSRVINEQFF; CDR3nt: TGTGCCAGCAGCCGGGTTATCAATGAGCAGTTCTTC
d_gene: TRBD1; abundance: -; v_gene: TRBV27; j_gene: TRBJ1-5; CDR3aa: CASSSGTADNQPQHF; CDR3nt: TGTGCCAGCAGTTCCGGGACAGCTGATAATCAGCCCCAGCATTTT
d_gene: -; abundance: -; v_gene: TRBV28; j_gene: TRBJ2-7; CDR3aa: CASSPGIYEQYF; CDR3nt: TGTGCCAGCAGTCCCGGGATCTACGAGCAGTACTTC
d_gene: -; abundance: -; v_gene: TRBV4-2; j_gene: TRBJ1-4; CDR3aa: CASNLRGGDEKLFF; CDR3nt: TGTGCCAGCAATTTACGGGGAGGCGATGAAAAACTGTTTTTT
d_gene: -; abundance: -; v_gene: TRBV10-3; j_gene: TRBJ1-5; CDR3aa: CASGGLNQPQHF; CDR3nt: TGTGCCTCCGGGGGGTTAAATCAGCCCCAGCATTTT
d_gene: TRBD2; abundance: -; v_gene: TRBV28; j_gene: TRBJ2-3; CDR3aa: CASRSGTSVGDTQYF; CDR3nt: TGTGCCAGCAGGTCCGGGACTAGCGTGGGAGATACGCAGTATTTT
d_gene: TRBD1; abundance: -; v_gene: TRBV4-3; j_gene: TRBJ1-4; CDR3aa: CASSQEQGTNEKLFF; CDR3nt: TGCGCCAGCAGCCAAGAACAGGGGACTAATGAAAAACTGTTTTTT
d_gene: -; abundance: once; v_gene: TRBV30; j_gene: TRBJ1-2; CDR3aa: CAWSISSPRQSVYGYTF; CDR3nt: TGTGCCTGGAGTATTTCTTCACCCCGACAGTCAGTCTATGGCTACACCTTC
d_gene: -; abundance: -; v_gene: TRBV7-9; j_gene: TRBJ1-4; CDR3aa: CASSPLTGRRGNEKLFF; CDR3nt: TGTGCCAGCAGCCCCCTGACAGGCCGACGAGGTAATGAAAAACTGTTTTTT
d_gene: TRBD1; abundance: -; v_gene: TRBV7-9; j_gene: TRBJ2-5; CDR3aa: CASSSRDRGETQYF; CDR3nt: TGTGCCAGCAGCTCCCGGGACAGGGGAGAGACCCAGTACTTC
d_gene: TRBD1; abundance: -; v_gene: TRBV18; j_gene: TRBJ1-2; CDR3aa: CASSPPGRQGDYYTF; CDR3nt: TGTGCCAGCTCACCACCGGGGAGACAGGGGGATTACTACACCTTC
d_gene: -; abundance: few; v_gene: TRBV6-5; j_gene: TRBJ2-7; CDR3aa: CASSQTRVSGYEQYF; CDR3nt: TGTGCCAGCAGTCAGACCCGGGTTTCCGGCTACGAGCAGTACTTC
d_gene: TRBD1; abundance: -; v_gene: TRBV6-1; j_gene: TRBJ1-5; CDR3aa: CASSTTGRQPQHF; CDR3nt: TGTGCCAGCAGTACGACAGGGAGACAGCCCCAGCATTTT
d_gene: TRBD2; abundance: -; v_gene: TRBV6-5; j_gene: TRBJ2-3; CDR3aa: CASSYVAGGPTDTQYF; CDR3nt: TGTGCCAGCAGTTACGTTGCGGGAGGGCCAACAGATACGCAGTATTTT
d_gene: -; abundance: -; v_gene: TRBV9; j_gene: TRBJ2-2; CDR3aa: CASSPDSYTGELFF; CDR3nt: TGTGCCAGCAGCCCGGACAGTTACACCGGGGAGCTGTTTTTT
d_gene: -; abundance: -; v_gene: TRBV6-1; j_gene: TRBJ1-4; CDR3aa: CASSEGGEDEKLFF; CDR3nt: TGTGCCAGCAGTGAAGGGGGAGAGGATGAAAAACTGTTTTTT
d_gene: -; abundance: -; v_gene: TRBV5-5; j_gene: TRBJ2-1; CDR3aa: CASSLRGTYNEQFF; CDR3nt: TGTGCCAGCAGCTTGCGCGGAACCTACAATGAGCAGTTCTTC
d_gene: -; abundance: -; v_gene: TRBV25-1; j_gene: TRBJ1-4; CDR3aa: CASTGLGGEKLFF; CDR3nt: TGTGCCAGCACTGGCCTAGGGGGTGAAAAACTGTTTTTT
d_gene: TRBD2; abundance: -; v_gene: TRBV14; j_gene: TRBJ2-1; CDR3aa: CASSLRTSLLNEQFF; CDR3nt: TGTGCCAGCAGCCTTCGGACTAGCTTACTCAATGAGCAGTTCTTC
d_gene: TRBD1; abundance: -; v_gene: TRBV6-5; j_gene: TRBJ1-3; CDR3aa: CASTGGNTIYF; CDR3nt: TGTGCCAGCACAGGGGGTAACACCATATATTTT
d_gene: TRBD1; abundance: -; v_gene: TRBV9; j_gene: TRBJ2-1; CDR3aa: CASSVTGGNEQFF; CDR3nt: TGTGCCAGCAGCGTAACAGGGGGCAATGAGCAGTTCTTC
d_gene: -; abundance: -; v_gene: TRBV30; j_gene: TRBJ2-3; CDR3aa: CACGRGGSTDTQYF; CDR3nt: TGTGCCTGCGGGAGAGGTGGAAGCACAGATACGCAGTATTTT
d_gene: TRBD1; abundance: -; v_gene: TRBV27; j_gene: TRBJ2-7; CDR3aa: CASSVRQGMNEQYF; CDR3nt: TGTGCCAGCAGTGTTAGACAGGGGATGAACGAGCAGTACTTC
d_gene: -; abundance: -; v_gene: TRBV9; j_gene: TRBJ2-3; CDR3aa: CASSVTDYSSDTQYF; CDR3nt: TGTGCCAGCAGCGTAACCGACTATAGTTCAGATACGCAGTATTTT